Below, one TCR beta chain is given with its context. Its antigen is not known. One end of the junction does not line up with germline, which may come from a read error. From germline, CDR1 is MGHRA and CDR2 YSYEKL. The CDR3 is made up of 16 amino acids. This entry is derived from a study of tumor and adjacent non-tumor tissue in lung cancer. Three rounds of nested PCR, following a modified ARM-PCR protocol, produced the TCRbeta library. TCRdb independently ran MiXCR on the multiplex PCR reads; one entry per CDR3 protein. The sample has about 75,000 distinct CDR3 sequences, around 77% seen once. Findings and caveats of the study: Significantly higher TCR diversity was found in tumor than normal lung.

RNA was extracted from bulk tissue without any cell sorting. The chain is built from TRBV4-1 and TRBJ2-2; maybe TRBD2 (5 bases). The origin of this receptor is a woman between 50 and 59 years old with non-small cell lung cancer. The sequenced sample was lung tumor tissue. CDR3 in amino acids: CASSQGTGRDTGELLF. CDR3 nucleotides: TGCGCCAGCAGCCAAGGGACTGGGAGAGACACCGGGGAGCTGTTATTT.